The 22 T cell receptor beta chains listed next were all sequenced from one sample in a study of shared clonotypes between healthy human individuals. Measured with immunoSEQ multiplex PCR; TCRdb has only the in-frame clones, and not every one. In the table there are approximately 1.5 million clones, 95% to 99% of which are singletons. Sequenced material: naive CD4+ T cells sorted from blood. Subset denoted: CD45RA+ positively selected. The receptors were sampled from a man aged 30-40 years in good health.

This clone was counted a single time. V usage is TRBV27 and J usage is TRBJ1-2, with 9 nucleotides matching TRBD1. Germline values: CDR1 MNHEY, CDR2 SMNVEV (reference sequence). With V trimmed by 0 bases and J by 8 bases, 4 bases remained unmatched. This CDR3 region has 14 residues. CDR3 protein: CASSLSNRGQGYTF. The CDR3 DNA sequence: TGTGCCAGCAGTTTATCGAACAGGGGGCAAGGCTACACCTTC.

The rearrangement uses TRBV11-3 and TRBJ2-7; D is undetermined. Between the trimmed V and J ends, which lost 4 bases and 5 bases, there was a span of 15 bases. Per germline, CDR1 SGHNT and CDR2 YENEEA. The CDR3 covers 14 residues. CDR3 coding DNA: TGTGCCAGCAGCTCAGACACCTCCAGAAACGAGCAGTACTTC. Amino acids: CASSSDTSRNEQYF. The whole variable domain, remainder taken from reference TRBV11-3 and TRBJ2-7, is EAGVVQSPRYKIIEKKQPVAFWCNPISGHNTLYWYLQNLGQGPELLIRYENEEAVDDSQLPKDRFSAERLKGVDSTLKIQPAELGDSAVYLCASSSDTSRNEQYFGPGTRLTVT.

Turning to this clone: This CDR3 is also generated by other DNA sequences in the sample. The CDR3 spells CASSLVGETQYF. CDR3 bases: TGTGCCAGCAGCTTGGTAGGAGAGACCCAGTACTTC. J is TRBJ2-5 and V is TRBV5-6; D gene uncertain. V shed 0 bases and J shed 4 bases, with 4 bases lying between them. Germline lookup yields CDR1 SGHDT and CDR2 YYEEEE. CDR3 size: 12 residues.

This chain connects TRBV28 to TRBJ2-7, with 9 bases identical to TRBD1. Germline V lookup: CDR1 MDHEN, CDR2 SYDVKM. V was pared by 5 bases and J by 5 bases, with 10 bases of the junction left unmatched. The CDR3 has 15 residues. The CDR3 spells CASSPSDRGFHEQYF. CDR3 in DNA: TGTGCCAGCAGTCCTTCGGACAGGGGTTTCCACGAGCAGTACTTC.

The V gene is TRBV5-1, the J gene TRBJ1-2, with TRBD1 identical over 9 bases. Trimming removed 3 bases from V and 6 bases from J; junction bases left unmatched: 3. The V gene's germline CDR1 is SGHRS and CDR2 YFSETQ. This CDR3 comprises 13 residues. The CDR3 DNA sequence: TGCGCCAGCAGCTCTTGGGACAGGGATGGCTACACCTTC. Protein sequence: CASSSWDRDGYTF.

The rearrangement links TRBV10-3 to TRBJ2-2; D gene unclear. The germline CDR1 and CDR2 sequences are ENHRY and SYGVKD. Trimming pared 3 bases from V and 2 bases from J, leaving 10 bases between. The CDR3 runs to 15 residues. CDR3 in amino acids: CAISDATKNTGELFF. The CDR3 nucleotides read TGTGCCATCAGTGACGCGACCAAAAACACCGGGGAGCTGTTTTTT.

This chain joins TRBV6-1 and TRBJ2-1; 9 bases agree with TRBD1. CDR1 is MNHNS and CDR2 is SASEGT in the germline V gene. Trimming took 1 base from V and 8 from J; bases not matched to a gene: 15. The CDR3 runs to 18 residues. The CDR3 bases are TGTGCCAGCAGTGAAGATCCCGGGGAGGGACAGGGTACCCATGAGCAGTTCTTC. This sequence encodes CASSEDPGEGQGTHEQFF.

The rearrangement joins TRBV15 to TRBJ2-5; TRBD2 is a possible D gene (5 bases). The CDR3 totals 15 residues. The germline V and J ends were trimmed by 2 bases and 1 base, with 11 bases remaining between them. CDR1 and CDR2 (germline): LNHNV, YYDKDF (reference sequence). The CDR3 DNA reads as TGTGCCACCAGCAGATGGGGAGACTTCCAAGAGACCCAGTACTTC. It codes for CATSRWGDFQETQYF.

The V and J genes are TRBV30 and TRBJ1-5, with TRBD1 matching 7 bases. This CDR3 contains 15 residues. V trimming: 3 bases; J trimming: 4 bases; junction bases outside the gene matches: 9. The germline V gene has CDR1 GTSNPN and CDR2 SVGIG (reference sequence). The CDR3 region has the DNA TGTGCCTGGAGGCCCGGTGGGACAGCAAATCAGCCCCAGCATTTT. Translating it yields CAWRPGGTANQPQHF.

V is TRBV7-3 and J is TRBJ2-2, with unresolved D. The CDR3 covers 16 residues. The V and J ends lost 0 bases and 0 bases respectively, with 8 bases between them. Germline V gene lookup returns CDR1 SGHTA and CDR2 FQGTGA. CDR3 sequence: CASSLTGPANTGELFF. CDR3 sequence (DNA): TGTGCCAGCAGCTTAACAGGGCCAGCGAACACCGGGGAGCTGTTTTTT.

The V gene is TRBV6-5, the J gene TRBJ1-1; D gene uncertain. With 5 bases removed from V and 1 base from J, the gap between germline ends came to 11 bases. The CDR3 length is 14 residues. The germline gives CDR1 MNHEY, CDR2 SVGAGI. The CDR3 region is CASSEPAENTEAFF. The CDR3, as DNA: TGTGCCAGCAGTGAGCCCGCAGAGAACACTGAAGCTTTCTTT.

The J gene is TRBJ2-7, the V gene TRBV5-1; no clear D gene. V was shortened by 4 bases and J by 4 bases, with 12 bases between the two germline ends. The CDR3 consists of 13 residues. Germline V gene sequence: CDR1 SGHRS, CDR2 YFSETQ. The DNA of the CDR3 is TGCGCCAGCAGCCTAGGGCCTTTTTACGAGCAGTACTTC. Translation: CASSLGPFYEQYF.

The V and J genes are TRBV19 and TRBJ1-1; D gene ambiguous. With 3 bases removed from V and 3 bases from J, the gap between germline ends came to 20 bases. Germline CDR1 and CDR2: LNHDA and SQIVND (reference sequence). This CDR3 contains 17 residues. DNA for the CDR3: TGTGCCAGTAGTATGAGACCAACCCCCACCGGGTACACTGAAGCTTTCTTT. Residues: CASSMRPTPTGYTEAFF.

V gene TRBV7-2 combines with J gene TRBJ2-3, with 8 bases aligning to TRBD2. The germline CDR1 and CDR2 sequences are SGHTA and FQGNSA. The junction had 9 bases not matched to a gene; V was cut back by 5 bases and J by 5 bases. CDR3 length equals 15 residues. CDR3 region: CASSAIGGEKDTQYF. Here the CDR3 DNA reads TGTGCCAGCAGCGCAATCGGGGGGGAGAAAGATACGCAGTATTTT. The full variable domain, rest sourced from reference TRBV7-2 and TRBJ2-3, is GAGVSQSPSNKVTEKGKDVELRCDPISGHTALYWYRQSLGQGLEFLIYFQGNSAPDKSGLPSDRFSAERTGGSVSTLTIQRTQQEDSAVYLCASSAIGGEKDTQYFGPGTRLTVL.

The genes are TRBV5-4 and TRBJ2-6; perhaps TRBD1 as D (6 bases). This CDR3 has 15 residues. Germline assignment: CDR1 SGHNT and CDR2 YYREEE (reference sequence). V shed 4 bases and J shed 2 bases, with 10 bases lying between them. CDR3 region: CASSGTGPGANVLTF. The DNA of the CDR3 is TGTGCCAGCAGCGGCACAGGGCCTGGGGCCAACGTCCTGACTTTC.

The chain recombines TRBV29-1 with TRBJ1-2; 11 bases are shared with TRBD1. CDR3 length: 16 residues. The germline CDR1 and CDR2 sequences are SQVTM and ANQGSEA. Losses at the gene ends were 1 base for V and 7 bases for J; bases not matched to a gene: 11. The CDR3 DNA sequence: TGCAGCGTTGAAGGGGACAGGGGGATGAGGCTCCTTGGCTACACCTTC. Its protein product is CSVEGDRGMRLLGYTF.

The CDR3 here is CATSDRFEQYF. Written as DNA, the CDR3 is TGCGCCACCTCAGACAGGTTCGAGCAGTACTTC. J is TRBJ2-7 and V is TRBV10-1; the D gene is possibly TRBD1 (6 bases). Trimming removed 10 bases at V and 6 bases at J, with 13 bases between. Per germline, CDR1 WNHNN and CDR2 SYGVQD (reference sequence). The CDR3 is 11 residues long.

The rearrangement links TRBV19 to TRBJ1-5; 7 bases line up with TRBD1. From germline, CDR1 is LNHDA and CDR2 SQIVND (reference sequence). The CDR3 length is 16 residues. V shed 4 bases, J shed 1 base, and the junction held 7 bases outside the gene matches. The DNA of the CDR3 is TGTGCCAGTAGTAAAGAGGGGGCTAGGAGCAATCAGCCCCAGCATTTT. The encoded protein is CASSKEGARSNQPQHF.

Regarding this clone: The sample has other DNA sequences that encode this CDR3 too. The J gene is TRBJ1-3, the V gene TRBV6-5; D is perhaps TRBD1 (6 bases). Deletions cut 3 bases from V and 3 bases from J, with 12 bases between. CDR1 and CDR2 (germline): MNHEY, SVGAGI. This CDR3 spans 15 amino acids. CDR3 sequence reads: CASSYSGGSGNTIYF. CDR3 in DNA: TGTGCCAGCAGTTATTCGGGGGGCAGTGGAAACACCATATATTTT.

The chain combines TRBV7-7 with TRBJ2-2; 12 nucleotides line up with TRBD2. CDR1 and CDR2 (germline): SSHAT, FNYEAQ (reference sequence). The CDR3 contains 16 residues. The J segment lost 8 bases and the V segment lost 2 bases, leaving 6 bases of the junction unmatched. The DNA for the CDR3 is TGTGCCAGCAGCTTAAGTTTACTAGCGGGAGGTGGGGAGCTGTTTTTT. It translates to CASSLSLLAGGGELFF.

The rearrangement joins TRBV30 to TRBJ2-7; 11 positions agree with TRBD1. The CDR3 spans 12 residues. From germline, CDR1 is GTSNPN and CDR2 SVGIG (reference sequence). J lost 9 bases, V lost 3 bases, and 4 bases had no gene match. The CDR3 DNA reads as TGTGCCTGGAGGGGACAGGGGGTCAGGCAGTACTTC. Translation: CAWRGQGVRQYF.

V and J are TRBV5-1 and TRBJ1-3, with D tentatively TRBD1 (6 bases). The CDR3 is 15 amino acids. Germline CDR1 is SGHRS and CDR2 is YFSETQ. V lost 7 bases, J lost 0 bases, and 14 bases lay in between. The CDR3, as DNA: TGCGCCAGCGCTCCGGACAGTTACTCTGGAAACACCATATATTTT. Its protein is CASAPDSYSGNTIYF.